What follows are 7 T cell receptor beta chains derived from one specimen sequenced in a study of CD8+CD57+ T cells in acquired aplastic anemia. The authors sequenced patients whose flow cytometry had shown CD8+CD57+ cell expansion. Using genomic DNA as the template, TCR beta VDJ and CDR3 profiling was carried out. MiXCR, applied by TCRdb to the reads, yields one record per CDR3 protein. The data contain about 160,000 distinct CDR3 sequences, 71% of them singletons. The sequenced sample consisted of sorted CD4+, CD8+, or CD8+CD57+ T cells (not recorded which) from PBMCs. The receptor source for this set is a human donor with aplastic anemia.

V and J are TRBV20-1 and TRBJ2-2; D could derive from TRBD1 or TRBD2 (5 bases each). V was trimmed by 4 bases and J by 4 bases, leaving 13 bases between them. Looked up from germline, CDR1 is DFQATT and CDR2 is SNEGSKA (reference sequence). CDR3 length equals 14 residues. The CDR3 DNA follows: TGCAGTGCTAAAGGGACGGGGACCACCGGGGAGCTGTTTTTT. It is translated as CSAKGTGTTGELFF.

V is TRBV24-1 and J is TRBJ1-2, with 9 bases that match TRBD1. Losses at the gene ends were 9 bases for V and 7 bases for J; bases not matched to a gene: 5. CDR3 length: 12 residues. Germline V lookup: CDR1 KGHDR, CDR2 SFDVKD. This chain's CDR3 is CATLDRGRGYTF. The DNA for the CDR3 is TGTGCCACCCTGGACAGGGGACGTGGCTACACCTTC.

The V and J genes are TRBV7-6 and TRBJ2-2; D is unclear. This CDR3 region has 14 residues. Germline CDR1 and CDR2: SGHVS and FNYEAQ. V lost 1 base, J lost 5 bases, and 8 bases lay in between. CDR3 DNA sequence: TGTGCCAGCAGCTTAGATCGCCCAACCGGGGAGCTGTTTTTT. It encodes CASSLDRPTGELFF.

In DNA form, the CDR3 reads TGTGCCAGCAGGTGGGTCGGGACAGATACGCAGTATTTT. Protein: CASRWVGTDTQYF. The chain employs TRBV12-3 or TRBV12-4 and TRBJ2-3; D remains ambiguous. The CDR3 runs to 13 residues. Trimming left V 6 bases short and J 3 bases short, with 10 bases between.

This clonotype was counted only a few times. This chain links TRBV9 with TRBJ2-7, with 13 bases identical to TRBD2. The CDR3 has 15 residues. V gave up 4 bases and J gave up 1 base; unmatched junction bases: 2. The germline gives CDR1 SGDLS, CDR2 YYNGEE. For the CDR3, the DNA is TGTGCCAGCAGCAAGGGACTAGCGGGGTCCTACGAGCAGTACTTC. Protein product: CASSKGLAGSYEQYF.

This sequence joins TRBV24-1 and TRBJ2-3; 7 bases agree with TRBD2. J was trimmed by 0 bases and V by 11 bases; bases with no gene match: 10. The CDR3 has 15 residues. Per germline, CDR1 KGHDR and CDR2 SFDVKD. The CDR3 loop is CASSPWGGSTDTQYF. The CDR3 coding sequence is TGTGCCAGCTCACCCTGGGGGGGGAGCACAGATACGCAGTATTTT.

This chain uses TRBV7-8 with TRBJ2-1; 8 bases line up with TRBD2. V was pared by 1 base and J by 5 bases, with 4 bases of the junction left unmatched. This CDR3 is 15 amino acids long. Germline CDR1 and CDR2: SGHVS and FQNEAQ. The CDR3 DNA reads as TGTGCCAGCAGCTTAGATCGGGGGGGGCACAATGAGCAGTTCTTC. Its protein is CASSLDRGGHNEQFF.